These T cell receptor beta chains were read from a single sample in a study of shared clonotypes between healthy human individuals. TCRdb's copy holds only in-frame clones and misses some; the assay was immunoSEQ multiplex PCR. The sample lists about 2 million clones, roughly 94% occurring once. Material: naive CD4+ T cells sorted from blood. The receptors were sampled from a young man in good health. Both conserved end residues are part of each CDR3. A D gene is named only where the DNA matches it firmly. Some rows have no size entry. The others give once, few or many, or a class for an expanded clone.

TRBJ1-1,TRBD1,many,15,TRBV28,CASTTQGASTTEAFF,TGTGCCAGCACAACCCAGGGGGCCTCCACCACTGAAGCTTTCTTT
TRBJ2-7,.,.,13,TRBV30,CAWRGDLAYEQYF,TGTGCCTGGAGGGGGGACTTAGCCTACGAGCAGTACTTC
TRBJ1-5,.,.,16,TRBV28,CASSKYRDLSNQPQHF,TGTGCCAGCAGTAAATACAGGGATCTAAGCAATCAGCCCCAGCATTTT
TRBJ1-1,.,.,14,TRBV5-6,CASSFRAGNTEAFF,TGTGCCAGCAGCTTCAGGGCGGGGAACACTGAAGCTTTCTTT
TRBJ2-1,.,.,12,TRBV4-3,CASSPGGGEQFF,TGCGCCAGCAGCCCCGGGGGAGGCGAGCAGTTCTTC
TRBJ1-6,.,.,14,TRBV7-2,CASSLGRMNSPLHF,TGTGCCAGCAGCTTAGGACGGATGAATTCACCCCTCCACTTT
TRBJ2-7,.,.,13,TRBV6-6,CAIQADRLNEQYF,TGTGCCATACAGGCGGACAGACTGAACGAGCAGTACTTC
TRBJ1-3,.,.,17,TRBV28,CASWVRGGLLSGNTIYF,TGTGCCAGCTGGGTAAGAGGTGGACTCCTCTCTGGAAACACCATATATTTT
TRBJ1-2,.,.,16,TRBV28,CASSFVQAVWNYGYTF,TGTGCCAGCAGTTTCGTACAGGCCGTCTGGAACTATGGCTACACCTTC
TRBJ1-6,TRBD1,.,16,TRBV19,CASSISRDRDNSPLHF,TGTGCCAGTAGTATCTCCCGGGACAGGGACAATTCACCCCTCCACTTT
TRBJ2-5,.,.,14,TRBV27,CASSASGWGETQYF,TGTGCCAGCAGCGCCTCCGGATGGGGGGAGACCCAGTACTTC
TRBJ2-7,TRBD2,.,17,TRBV5-4,CASSPPGLAGVTGEQYF,TGTGCCAGCAGCCCGCCGGGACTAGCGGGAGTCACGGGCGAGCAGTACTTC
TRBJ1-1,TRBD1,once,16,TRBV2,CASSRWGDRVNTEAFF,TGTGCCAGCAGTCGTTGGGGGGACAGGGTGAACACTGAAGCTTTCTTT
TRBJ1-5,.,once,15,TRBV7-9,CASSREGGSNQPQHF,TGTGCCAGCAGCCGCGAAGGGGGGAGCAATCAGCCCCAGCATTTT
TRBJ1-1,.,.,16,TRBV18,CASSPRDGGGNTEAFF,TGTGCCAGCTCACCACGAGACGGGGGAGGGAACACTGAAGCTTTCTTT
TRBJ2-5,.,.,14,TRBV10-1,CASSIGALQETQYF,TGCGCCAGCTCCATTGGAGCGCTCCAAGAGACCCAGTACTTC
TRBJ1-1,.,.,13,TRBV7-8,CASRQTENTEAFF,TGTGCCAGCAGACAGACAGAGAACACTGAAGCTTTCTTT
TRBJ2-7,TRBD2,.,18,TRBV7-6,CASSSSAGLAGVIYEQYF,TGTGCCAGCAGCTCCAGCGCGGGACTAGCGGGGGTAATCTACGAGCAGTACTTC
TRBJ2-5,TRBD2,.,16,TRBV5-1,CASSTASGGIQETQYF,TGCGCCAGCAGCACGGCTAGCGGGGGCATACAAGAGACCCAGTACTTC
TRBJ1-1,.,.,13,TRBV30,CAWNGQINTEAFF,TGTGCCTGGAACGGACAGATCAACACTGAAGCTTTCTTT
TRBJ2-1,.,.,15,TRBV5-4,CASSPPGQPYNEQFF,TGTGCCAGCAGCCCCCCGGGACAACCCTACAATGAGCAGTTCTTC
TRBJ1-5,TRBD1,.,14,TRBV30,CAWSGGQWNQPQHF,TGTGCCTGGAGTGGGGGACAGTGGAATCAGCCCCAGCATTTT
TRBJ2-7,.,.,13,TRBV30,CAWTTQGPTEQYF,TGTGCCTGGACCACGCAGGGCCCGACCGAGCAGTACTTC
TRBJ2-1,.,.,16,TRBV11-2,CASTRMATGTYNEQFF,TGTGCCAGCACCAGAATGGCTACGGGGACCTACAATGAGCAGTTCTTC
TRBJ2-1,.,.,14,TRBV15,CATSRYSNSQEQFF,TGTGCCACCAGCAGATACTCCAATTCACAGGAGCAGTTCTTC
TRBJ2-5,TRBD2,few,16,TRBV2,CASSEGQREAQETQYF,TGTGCCAGCAGCGAGGGCCAGCGGGAGGCCCAAGAGACCCAGTACTTC
TRBJ2-5,TRBD1,.,16,TRBV7-2,CASSAGQGLGEETQYF,TGTGCCAGCAGCGCGGGACAGGGTTTGGGAGAAGAGACCCAGTACTTC
TRBJ2-7,TRBD2,.,15,TRBV7-2,CASSSYSGPSYEQYF,TGTGCCAGCAGCTCATATAGCGGGCCTTCCTACGAGCAGTACTTC
TRBJ1-4,TRBD1,.,15,TRBV18,CASSPGDRGGEKLFF,TGTGCCAGCTCACCTGGTGACAGGGGAGGCGAAAAACTGTTTTTT
TRBJ1-1,.,.,11,TRBV29-1,CSVDGPIEAFF,TGCAGCGTTGACGGACCTATTGAAGCTTTCTTT
TRBJ1-2,.,.,16,TRBV7-9,CASSLAVQANDYGYTF,TGTGCCAGCAGCTTAGCTGTGCAGGCTAACGACTATGGCTACACCTTC
TRBJ2-1,TRBD2,.,16,TRBV6-1,CASSEGYLAGVNEQFF,TGTGCCAGCAGTGAAGGGTATCTAGCGGGAGTCAATGAGCAGTTCTTC
TRBJ1-1,.,.,11,TRBV5-6,CASSNRLEAFF,TGTGCCAGCAGCAATCGACTTGAAGCTTTCTTT